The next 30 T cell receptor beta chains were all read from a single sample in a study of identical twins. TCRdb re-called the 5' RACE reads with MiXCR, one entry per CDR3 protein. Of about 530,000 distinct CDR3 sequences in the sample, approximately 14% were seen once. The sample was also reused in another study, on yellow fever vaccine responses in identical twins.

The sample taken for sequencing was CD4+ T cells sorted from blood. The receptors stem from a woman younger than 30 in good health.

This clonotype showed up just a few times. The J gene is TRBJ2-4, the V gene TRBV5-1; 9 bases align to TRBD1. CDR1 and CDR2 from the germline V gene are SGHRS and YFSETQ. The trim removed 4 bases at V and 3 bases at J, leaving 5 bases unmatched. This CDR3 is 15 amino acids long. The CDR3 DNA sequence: TGCGCCAGCAGCGCGGGACAGGGAAACAAAAACATTCAGTACTTC. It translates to CASSAGQGNKNIQYF.

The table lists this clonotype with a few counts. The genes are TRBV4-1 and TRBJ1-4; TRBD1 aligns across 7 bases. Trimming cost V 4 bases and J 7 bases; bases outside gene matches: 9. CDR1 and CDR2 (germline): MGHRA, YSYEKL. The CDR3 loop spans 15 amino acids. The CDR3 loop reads CASSRTGTVGEKLFF. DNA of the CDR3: TGCGCCAGCAGCCGAACCGGGACAGTGGGTGAAAAACTGTTTTTT.

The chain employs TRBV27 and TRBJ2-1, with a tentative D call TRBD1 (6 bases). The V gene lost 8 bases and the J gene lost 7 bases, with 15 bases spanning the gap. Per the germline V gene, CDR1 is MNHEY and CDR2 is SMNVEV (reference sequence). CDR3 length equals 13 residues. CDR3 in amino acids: CASCRRGGNEQFF. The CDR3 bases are TGTGCCAGCTGCCGCAGGGGCGGTAATGAGCAGTTCTTC.

As DNA, the CDR3 is TGTGCCACCAGCAGAGATCTCCTACCACAGGGGTCCTATAATTCACCCCTCCACTTT. This gives the protein CATSRDLLPQGSYNSPLHF. This chain links TRBV15 with TRBJ1-6; 7 bases are a match to TRBD1. Germline CDR1 and CDR2: LNHNV and YYDKDF (reference sequence). This CDR3 is 19 amino acids long. V lost 0 bases, J lost 1 base, and 9 bases stayed unmatched. Variable domain in full (rest from reference TRBV15 and TRBJ1-6): DAMVIQNPRYQVTQFGKPVTLSCSQTLNHNVMYWYQQKSSQAPKLLFHYYDKDFNNEADTPDNFQSRRPNTSFCFLDIRSPGLGDTAMYLCATSRDLLPQGSYNSPLHFGNGTRLTVT.

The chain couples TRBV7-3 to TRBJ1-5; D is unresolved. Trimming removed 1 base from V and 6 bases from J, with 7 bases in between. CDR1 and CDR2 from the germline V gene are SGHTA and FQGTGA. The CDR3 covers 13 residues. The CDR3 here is CASSLIEGQPQHF. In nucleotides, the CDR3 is TGTGCCAGCAGCTTAATAGAAGGTCAGCCCCAGCATTTT. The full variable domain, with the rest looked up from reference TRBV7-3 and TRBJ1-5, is GAGVSQTPSNKVTEKGKYVELRCDPISGHTALYWYRQSLGQGPEFLIYFQGTGAADDSGLPNDRFFAVRPEGSVSTLKIQRTERGDSAVYLCASSLIEGQPQHFGDGTRLSIL.

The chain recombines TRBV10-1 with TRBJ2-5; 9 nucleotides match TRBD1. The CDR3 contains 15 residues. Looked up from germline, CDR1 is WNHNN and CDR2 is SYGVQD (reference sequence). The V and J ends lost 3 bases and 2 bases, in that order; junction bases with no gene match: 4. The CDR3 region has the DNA TGCGCCAGCAGTGATTCGGGACAGGGTCAAGAGACCCAGTACTTC. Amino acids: CASSDSGQGQETQYF.

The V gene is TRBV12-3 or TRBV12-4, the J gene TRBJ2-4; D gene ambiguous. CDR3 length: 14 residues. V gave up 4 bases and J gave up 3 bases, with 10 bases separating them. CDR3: CASSYDTFKNIQYF. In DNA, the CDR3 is TGTGCCAGCAGTTACGACACCTTCAAAAACATTCAGTACTTC.

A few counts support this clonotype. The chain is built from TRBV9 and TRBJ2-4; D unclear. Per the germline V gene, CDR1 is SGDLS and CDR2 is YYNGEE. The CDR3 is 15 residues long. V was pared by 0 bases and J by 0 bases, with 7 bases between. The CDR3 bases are TGTGCCAGCAGCGTAGGGGCAATAGCCAAAAACATTCAGTACTTC. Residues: CASSVGAIAKNIQYF.

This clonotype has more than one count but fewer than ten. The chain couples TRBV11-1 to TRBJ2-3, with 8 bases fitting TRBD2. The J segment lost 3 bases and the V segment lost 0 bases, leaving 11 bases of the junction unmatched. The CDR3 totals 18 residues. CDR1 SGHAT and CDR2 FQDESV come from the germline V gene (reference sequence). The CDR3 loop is CASSLAPSLAGYTDTQYF. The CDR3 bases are TGTGCCAGCAGCTTAGCCCCTTCGCTAGCGGGCTATACAGATACGCAGTATTTT.

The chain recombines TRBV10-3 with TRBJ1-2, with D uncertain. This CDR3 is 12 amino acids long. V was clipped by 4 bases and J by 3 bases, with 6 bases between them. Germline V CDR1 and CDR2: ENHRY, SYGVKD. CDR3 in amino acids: CAISGNDYGYTF. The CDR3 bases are TGTGCCATCAGTGGTAATGACTATGGCTACACCTTC.

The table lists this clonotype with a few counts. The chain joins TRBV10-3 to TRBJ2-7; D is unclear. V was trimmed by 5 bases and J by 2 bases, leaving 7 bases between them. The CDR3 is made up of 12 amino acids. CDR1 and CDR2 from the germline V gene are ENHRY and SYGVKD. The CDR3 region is CAISKAPYEQYF. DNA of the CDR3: TGTGCCATCAGTAAAGCCCCCTACGAGCAGTACTTC.

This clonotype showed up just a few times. CDR3 residues: CASSLDGQGAYNEQFF. The CDR3 region has the DNA TGCGCCAGCAGCTTGGATGGCCAGGGAGCTTACAATGAGCAGTTCTTC. The rearrangement uses TRBV5-1 and TRBJ2-1, with D perhaps given as TRBD1 or TRBD2 (5 bases each). The CDR3 is 16 residues long. V was clipped by 0 bases and J by 4 bases, with 14 bases between them. Per germline, CDR1 SGHRS and CDR2 YFSETQ.

The DNA of the CDR3 is TGTGCCGGGACTAGCGGATGGTACCAAGAGACCCAGTACTTC. It is translated as CAGTSGWYQETQYF. The chain recombines TRBV6-1 with TRBJ2-5; 11 bases line up with TRBD2. Germline V gives CDR1 MNHNS, CDR2 SASEGT. CDR3 length: 14 amino acids. The ends lost 11 bases at V and 0 bases at J; junction bases unmatched: 5.

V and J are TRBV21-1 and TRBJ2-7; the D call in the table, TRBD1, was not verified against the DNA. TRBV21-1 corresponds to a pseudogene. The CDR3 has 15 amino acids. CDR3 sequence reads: CASSKEDSGSPEQYV. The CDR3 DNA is TGTGCCAGCAGCAAAGAGGATAGTGGCTCCCCTGAGCAGTACGTC.

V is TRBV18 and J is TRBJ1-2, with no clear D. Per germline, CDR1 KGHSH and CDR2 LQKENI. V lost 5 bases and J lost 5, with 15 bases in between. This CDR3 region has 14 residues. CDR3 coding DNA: TGTGCCAGCTCATCCCGGGAGGGAGGGTATGGCTACACCTTC. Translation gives CASSSREGGYGYTF.

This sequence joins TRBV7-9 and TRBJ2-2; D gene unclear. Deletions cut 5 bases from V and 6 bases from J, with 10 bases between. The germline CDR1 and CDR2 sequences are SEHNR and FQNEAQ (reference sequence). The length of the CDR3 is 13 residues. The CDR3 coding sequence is TGTGCCAGCAGCCTAGTCTGTGCCGGGGAGCTGTTTTTT. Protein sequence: CASSLVCAGELFF.

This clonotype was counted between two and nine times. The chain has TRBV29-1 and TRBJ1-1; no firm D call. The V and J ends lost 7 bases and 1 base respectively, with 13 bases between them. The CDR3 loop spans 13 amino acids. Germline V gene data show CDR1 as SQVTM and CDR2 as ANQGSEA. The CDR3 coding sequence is TGCAGCGCCATGAAATGGCGGAACACTGAAGCTTTCTTT. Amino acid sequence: CSAMKWRNTEAFF.

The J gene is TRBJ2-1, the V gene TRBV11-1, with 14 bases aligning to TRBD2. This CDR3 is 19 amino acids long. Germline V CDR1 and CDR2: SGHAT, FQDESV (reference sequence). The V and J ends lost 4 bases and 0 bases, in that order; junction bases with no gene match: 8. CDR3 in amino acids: CASSSTGLAGDSSYNEQFF. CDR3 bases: TGTGCCAGCAGCTCTACGGGACTAGCGGGGGACAGCTCCTACAATGAGCAGTTCTTC.

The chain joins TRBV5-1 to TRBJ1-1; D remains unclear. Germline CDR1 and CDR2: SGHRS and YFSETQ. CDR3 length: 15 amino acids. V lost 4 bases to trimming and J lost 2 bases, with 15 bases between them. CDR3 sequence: CASSPARLSNTEAFF. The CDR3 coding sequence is TGCGCCAGCAGCCCGGCCAGGCTCTCTAACACTGAAGCTTTCTTT.

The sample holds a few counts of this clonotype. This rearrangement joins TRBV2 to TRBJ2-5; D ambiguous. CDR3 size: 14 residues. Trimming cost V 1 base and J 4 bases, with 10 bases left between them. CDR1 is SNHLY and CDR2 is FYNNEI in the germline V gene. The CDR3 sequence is CASSEGLIPETQYF. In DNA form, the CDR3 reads TGTGCCAGCAGTGAAGGGCTGATCCCAGAGACCCAGTACTTC.

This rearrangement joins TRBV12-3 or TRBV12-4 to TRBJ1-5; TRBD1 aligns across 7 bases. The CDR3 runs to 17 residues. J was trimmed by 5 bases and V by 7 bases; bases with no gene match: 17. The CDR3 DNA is TGTGCCAGCACCCGGAGGGACAGCATCCTTGGGGATCAGCCCCAGCATTTT. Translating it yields CASTRRDSILGDQPQHF.

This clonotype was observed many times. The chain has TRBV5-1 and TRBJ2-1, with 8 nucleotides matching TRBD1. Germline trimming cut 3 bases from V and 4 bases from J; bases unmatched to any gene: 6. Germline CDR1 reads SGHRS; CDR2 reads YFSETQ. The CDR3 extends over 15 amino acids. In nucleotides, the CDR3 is TGCGCCAGCAGCTCGGACAGGGTTATATACAATGAGCAGTTCTTC. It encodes CASSSDRVIYNEQFF.

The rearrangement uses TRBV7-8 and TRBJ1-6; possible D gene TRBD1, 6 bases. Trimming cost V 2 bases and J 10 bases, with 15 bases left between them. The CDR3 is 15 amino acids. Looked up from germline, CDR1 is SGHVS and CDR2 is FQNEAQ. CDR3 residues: CASSLSRDTGSPLHF. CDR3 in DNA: TGTGCCAGCAGCTTATCGCGGGACACAGGGTCACCCCTCCACTTT.

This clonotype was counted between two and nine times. This CDR3 reads CSAKAPRDPPSSYNSPLHF. The CDR3 DNA sequence: TGCAGTGCTAAAGCCCCAAGGGACCCTCCTAGCTCCTATAATTCACCCCTCCACTTT. The J gene is TRBJ1-6, the V gene TRBV20-1; tentative D call: TRBD1 (5 bases). The CDR3 loop spans 19 amino acids. V gave up 4 bases and J gave up 0 bases, with 22 bases separating them. The germline gives CDR1 DFQATT, CDR2 SNEGSKA (reference sequence).

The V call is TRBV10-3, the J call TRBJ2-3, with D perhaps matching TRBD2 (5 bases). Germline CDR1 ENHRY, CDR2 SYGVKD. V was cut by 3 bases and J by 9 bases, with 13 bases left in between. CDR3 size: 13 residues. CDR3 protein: CAISDEREGTQYF. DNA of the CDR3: TGTGCCATCAGTGACGAGCGCGAGGGCACGCAGTATTTT.

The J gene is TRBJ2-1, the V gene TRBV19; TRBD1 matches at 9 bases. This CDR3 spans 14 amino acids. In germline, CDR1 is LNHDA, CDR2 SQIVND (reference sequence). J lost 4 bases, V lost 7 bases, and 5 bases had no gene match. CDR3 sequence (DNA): TGTGCCAGTAACGCGGGACAGGGATACAATGAGCAGTTCTTC. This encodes CASNAGQGYNEQFF.

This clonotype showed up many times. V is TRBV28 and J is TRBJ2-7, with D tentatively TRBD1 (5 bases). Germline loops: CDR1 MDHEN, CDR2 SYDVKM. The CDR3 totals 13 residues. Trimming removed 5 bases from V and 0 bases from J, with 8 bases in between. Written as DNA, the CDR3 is TGTGCCAGCAGTCTCGGACACTCCTACGAGCAGTACGTC. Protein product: CASSLGHSYEQYV.

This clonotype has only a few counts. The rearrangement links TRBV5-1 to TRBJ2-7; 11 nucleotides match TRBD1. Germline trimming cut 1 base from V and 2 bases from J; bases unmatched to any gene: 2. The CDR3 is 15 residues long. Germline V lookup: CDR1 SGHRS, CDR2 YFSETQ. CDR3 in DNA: TGCGCCAGCAGCTTGTCGGACAGGGGGCCCTACGAGCAGTACTTC. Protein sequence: CASSLSDRGPYEQYF.

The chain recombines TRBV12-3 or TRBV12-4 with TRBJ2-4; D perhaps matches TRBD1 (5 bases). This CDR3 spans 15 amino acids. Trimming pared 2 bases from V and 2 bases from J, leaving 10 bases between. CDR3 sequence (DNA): TGTGCCAGCAGTTTAATCAGGGATTCCAAAAACATTCAGTACTTC. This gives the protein CASSLIRDSKNIQYF.

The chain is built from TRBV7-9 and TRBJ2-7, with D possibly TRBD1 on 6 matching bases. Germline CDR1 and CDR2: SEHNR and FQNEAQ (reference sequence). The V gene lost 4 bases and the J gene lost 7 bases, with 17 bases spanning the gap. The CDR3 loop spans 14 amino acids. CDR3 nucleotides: TGTGCCAGCAGCTGGGGGCAAGGTCTATTGGAGCAGTACTTC. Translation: CASSWGQGLLEQYF.